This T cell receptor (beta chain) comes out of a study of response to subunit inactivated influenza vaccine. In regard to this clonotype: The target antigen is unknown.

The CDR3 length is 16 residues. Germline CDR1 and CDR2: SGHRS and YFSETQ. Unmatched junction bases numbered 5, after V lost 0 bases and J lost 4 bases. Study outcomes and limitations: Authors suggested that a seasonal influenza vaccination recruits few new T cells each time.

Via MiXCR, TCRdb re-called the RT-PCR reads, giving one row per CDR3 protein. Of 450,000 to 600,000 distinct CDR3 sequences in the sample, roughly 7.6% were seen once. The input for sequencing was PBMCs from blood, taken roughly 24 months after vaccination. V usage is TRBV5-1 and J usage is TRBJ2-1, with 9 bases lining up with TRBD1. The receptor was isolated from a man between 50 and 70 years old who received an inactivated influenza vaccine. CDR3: CASSLDRGQVYNEQFF. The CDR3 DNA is TGCGCCAGCAGCTTGGACAGGGGGCAGGTGTACAATGAGCAGTTCTTC.